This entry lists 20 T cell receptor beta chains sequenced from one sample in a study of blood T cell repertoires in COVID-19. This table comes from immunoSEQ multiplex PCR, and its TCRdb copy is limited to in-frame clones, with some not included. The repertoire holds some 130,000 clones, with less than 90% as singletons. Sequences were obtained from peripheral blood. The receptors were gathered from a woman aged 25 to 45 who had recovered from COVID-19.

The CDR3 sequence: CASSTPGGVNEQYF. The CDR3 coding sequence is TGCGCCAGCAGCACCCCCGGAGGGGTCAACGAGCAGTACTTC. The gene calls are TRBV4-1 and TRBJ2-7; D perhaps matches TRBD2 (6 bases). CDR3 size: 14 residues. V was cut by 5 bases and J by 5 bases, with 16 bases left in between. The germline CDR1 and CDR2 sequences are MGHRA and YSYEKL.

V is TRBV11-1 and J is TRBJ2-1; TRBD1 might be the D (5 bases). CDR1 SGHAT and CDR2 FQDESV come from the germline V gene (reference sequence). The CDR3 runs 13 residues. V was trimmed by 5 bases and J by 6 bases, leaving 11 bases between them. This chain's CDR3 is CASSERQRNEQFF. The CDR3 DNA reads TGTGCCAGCAGCGAACGACAGCGCAATGAGCAGTTCTTC.

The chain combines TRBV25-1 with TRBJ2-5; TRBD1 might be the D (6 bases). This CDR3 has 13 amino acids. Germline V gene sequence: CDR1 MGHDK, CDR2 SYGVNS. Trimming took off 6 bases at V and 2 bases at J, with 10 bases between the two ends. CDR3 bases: TGTGCCAGCAGAAAAGGGGGACAAGAGACCCAGTACTTC. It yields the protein CASRKGGQETQYF.

CDR3 protein: CASSPRGRITDTQYF. The CDR3 DNA follows: TGTGCCAGCAGTCCTCGGGGGAGAATCACAGATACGCAGTATTTT. The chain combines TRBV27 with TRBJ2-3; TRBD2 might be the D (6 bases). Germline CDR1 reads MNHEY; CDR2 reads SMNVEV (reference sequence). CDR3 length: 15 amino acids. V dropped 5 bases and J dropped 2 bases, with 14 bases sitting between them.

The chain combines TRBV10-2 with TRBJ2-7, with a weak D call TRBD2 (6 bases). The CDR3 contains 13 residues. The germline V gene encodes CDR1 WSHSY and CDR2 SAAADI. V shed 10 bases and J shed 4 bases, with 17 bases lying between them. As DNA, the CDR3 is TGCGCCACCTCGGCTGGGACTCCATACGAGCAGTACTTC. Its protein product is CATSAGTPYEQYF.

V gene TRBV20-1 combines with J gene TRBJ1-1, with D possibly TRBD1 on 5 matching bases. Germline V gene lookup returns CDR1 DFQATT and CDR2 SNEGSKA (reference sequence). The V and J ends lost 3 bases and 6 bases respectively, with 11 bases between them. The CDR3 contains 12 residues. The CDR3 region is CSASRGDPEAFF. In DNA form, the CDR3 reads TGCAGTGCTAGTCGGGGGGACCCTGAAGCTTTCTTT.

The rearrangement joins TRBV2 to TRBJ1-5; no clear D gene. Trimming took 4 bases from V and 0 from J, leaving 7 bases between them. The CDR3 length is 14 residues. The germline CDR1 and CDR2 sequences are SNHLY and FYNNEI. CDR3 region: CASSGEYSNQPQHF. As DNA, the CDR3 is TGTGCCAGCAGTGGGGAGTATAGCAATCAGCCCCAGCATTTT.

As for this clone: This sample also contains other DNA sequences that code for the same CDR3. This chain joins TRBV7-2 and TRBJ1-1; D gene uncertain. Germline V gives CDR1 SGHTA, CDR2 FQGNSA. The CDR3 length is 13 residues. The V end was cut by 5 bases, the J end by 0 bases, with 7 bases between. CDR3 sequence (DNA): TGTGCCAGCAGCCTCTCAGTGAACACTGAAGCTTTCTTT. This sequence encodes CASSLSVNTEAFF.

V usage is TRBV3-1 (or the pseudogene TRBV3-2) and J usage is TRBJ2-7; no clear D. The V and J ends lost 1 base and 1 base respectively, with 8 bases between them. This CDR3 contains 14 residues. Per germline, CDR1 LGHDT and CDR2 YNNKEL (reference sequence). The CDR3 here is CASSQGTVSYEQYF. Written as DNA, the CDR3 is TGTGCCAGCAGCCAAGGCACAGTATCCTACGAGCAGTACTTC.

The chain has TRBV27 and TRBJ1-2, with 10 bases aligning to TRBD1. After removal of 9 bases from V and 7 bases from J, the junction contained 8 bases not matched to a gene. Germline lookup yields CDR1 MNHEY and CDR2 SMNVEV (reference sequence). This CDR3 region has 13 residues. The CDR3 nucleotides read TGTGCCAGTTACGACAGGGGGCTCGGTGGCTACACCTTC. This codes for CASYDRGLGGYTF.

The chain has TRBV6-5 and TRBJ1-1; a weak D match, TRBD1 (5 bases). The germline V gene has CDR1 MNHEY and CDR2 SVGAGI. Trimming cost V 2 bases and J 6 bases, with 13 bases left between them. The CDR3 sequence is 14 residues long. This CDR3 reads CASSYRGFRAEAFF. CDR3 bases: TGTGCCAGCAGTTACAGGGGATTTAGGGCTGAAGCTTTCTTT.

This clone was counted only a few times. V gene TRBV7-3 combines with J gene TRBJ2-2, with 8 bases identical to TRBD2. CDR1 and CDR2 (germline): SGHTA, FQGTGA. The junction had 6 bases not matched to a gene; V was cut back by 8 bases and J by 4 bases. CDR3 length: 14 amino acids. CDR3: CASARGGVTGELFF. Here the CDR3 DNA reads TGTGCCAGCGCCCGGGGGGGAGTCACCGGGGAGCTGTTTTTT.

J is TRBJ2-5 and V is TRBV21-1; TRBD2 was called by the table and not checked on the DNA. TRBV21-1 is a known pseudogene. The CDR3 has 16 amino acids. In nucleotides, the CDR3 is TGTGCCAGCAGCAAAGGGGGACTAGCGGTTCAAGAGACCCAGTACTTC. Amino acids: CASSKGGLAVQETQYF.

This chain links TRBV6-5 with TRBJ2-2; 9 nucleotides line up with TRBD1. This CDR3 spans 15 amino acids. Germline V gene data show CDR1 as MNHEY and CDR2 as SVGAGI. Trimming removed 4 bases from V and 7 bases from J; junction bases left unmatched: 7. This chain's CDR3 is CASSWEQGASGELFF. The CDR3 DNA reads TGTGCCAGCAGTTGGGAACAGGGGGCTAGCGGGGAGCTGTTTTTT.

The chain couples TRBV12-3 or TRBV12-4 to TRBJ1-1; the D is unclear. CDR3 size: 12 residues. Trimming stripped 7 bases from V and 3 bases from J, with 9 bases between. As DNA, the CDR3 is TGTGCCAGCAACGGAGACTACACTGAAGCTTTCTTT. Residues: CASNGDYTEAFF.

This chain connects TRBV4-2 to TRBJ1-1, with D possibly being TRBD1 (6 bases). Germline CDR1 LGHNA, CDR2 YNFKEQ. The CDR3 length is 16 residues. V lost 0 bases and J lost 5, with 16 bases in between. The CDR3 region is CASSQDPTGVGTEAFF. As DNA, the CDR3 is TGTGCCAGCAGCCAAGACCCGACAGGTGTAGGGACTGAAGCTTTCTTT.

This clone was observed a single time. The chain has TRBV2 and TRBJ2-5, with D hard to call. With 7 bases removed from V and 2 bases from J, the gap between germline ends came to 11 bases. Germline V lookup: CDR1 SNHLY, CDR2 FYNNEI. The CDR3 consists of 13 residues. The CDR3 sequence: CASTRSSQETQYF. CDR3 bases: TGTGCCAGCACTCGGTCTTCACAAGAGACCCAGTACTTC.

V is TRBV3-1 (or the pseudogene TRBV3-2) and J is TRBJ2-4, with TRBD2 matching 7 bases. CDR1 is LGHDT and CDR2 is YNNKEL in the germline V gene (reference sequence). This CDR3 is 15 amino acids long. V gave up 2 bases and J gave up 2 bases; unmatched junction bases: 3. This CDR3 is CASSQMGGTKNIQYF. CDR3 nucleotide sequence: TGTGCCAGCAGCCAAATGGGAGGGACCAAAAACATTCAGTACTTC.

In DNA, the CDR3 is TGTGCCAGCAGCTACCGGGATAGCAATCAGCCCCAGCATTTT. It yields the protein CASSYRDSNQPQHF. The V and J genes are TRBV5-5 and TRBJ1-5; D unresolved. V dropped 3 bases and J dropped 0 bases, with 7 bases sitting between them. Germline values: CDR1 SGHKS, CDR2 YYEKEE (reference sequence). There are 14 residues in the CDR3.

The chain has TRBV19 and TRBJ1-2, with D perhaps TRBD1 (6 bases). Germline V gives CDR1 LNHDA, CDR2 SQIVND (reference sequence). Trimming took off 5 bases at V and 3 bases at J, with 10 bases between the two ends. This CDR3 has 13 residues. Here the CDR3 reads CASSVRTDYGYTF. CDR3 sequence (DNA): TGTGCCAGTAGTGTTCGGACAGACTATGGCTACACCTTC.